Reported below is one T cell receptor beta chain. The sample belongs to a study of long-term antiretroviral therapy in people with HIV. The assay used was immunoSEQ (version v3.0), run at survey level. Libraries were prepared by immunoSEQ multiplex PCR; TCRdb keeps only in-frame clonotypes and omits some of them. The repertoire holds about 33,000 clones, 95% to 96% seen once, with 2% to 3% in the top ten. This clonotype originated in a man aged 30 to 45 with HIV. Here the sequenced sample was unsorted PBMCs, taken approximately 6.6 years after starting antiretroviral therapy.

The DNA of the CDR3 is TGCAGCGTCGCTCGACCTATATGCCTCAACTATGGCTACACCTTC. The encoded protein is CSVARPICLNYGYTF. This chain uses TRBV29-1 with TRBJ1-2; D not certain. The CDR3 runs to 15 residues. The germline V gene encodes CDR1 SQVTM and CDR2 ANQGSEA. V lost 6 bases and J lost 2, with 19 bases in between.